The T cell receptor beta chain described here comes from a study of shared clonotypes between healthy human individuals. The study, taken as a whole, reports: Generation of non-shared clonotypes was less probable than generation of clonotypes shared by all four donors. Investigators collected only blood, and repertoires in tissues likely differ.

There were no recent acute infections or vaccinations among the donors, who were healthy HIV-negative adults. Only a few counts were recorded for this clone. The antigen is unknown. Other nucleotide sequences from this sample produce the same CDR3. Per sorted-subset replicate PCR, input was about 180 ng DNA, representing roughly 29,000 T cell genomes. Repertoires were generated with immunoSEQ multiplex PCR, while TCRdb's copy carries only in-frame clones and drops some. Of around 88,000 clones listed, 67% were seen once; the top ten hold less than 55%. This clonotype was obtained from a young man in good health. The sample taken for sequencing was memory CD8+ T cells sorted from blood. As to subset: CD45RO+ cells pooled with CCR7-negative TemRA cells.

The CDR3 nucleotides read TGTGCCAGCAGCTCGGGGACAGGGGGCTACGAGCAGTACTTC. It specifies CASSSGTGGYEQYF. The rearrangement links TRBV6-5 to TRBJ2-7, with 11 nucleotides matching TRBD1. The trim removed 6 bases at V and 3 bases at J, leaving 4 bases unmatched. The CDR3 covers 14 residues. Germline V gene data show CDR1 as MNHEY and CDR2 as SVGAGI.